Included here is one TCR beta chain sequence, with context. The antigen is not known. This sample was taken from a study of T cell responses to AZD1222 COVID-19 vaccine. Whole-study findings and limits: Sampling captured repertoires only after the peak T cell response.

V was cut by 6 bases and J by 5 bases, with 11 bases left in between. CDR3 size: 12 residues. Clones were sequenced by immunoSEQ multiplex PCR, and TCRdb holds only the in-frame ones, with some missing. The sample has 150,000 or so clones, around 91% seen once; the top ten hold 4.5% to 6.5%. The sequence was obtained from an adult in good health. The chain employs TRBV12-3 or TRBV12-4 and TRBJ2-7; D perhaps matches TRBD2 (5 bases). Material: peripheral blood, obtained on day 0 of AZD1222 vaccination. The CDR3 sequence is CASSPTSDEQYF. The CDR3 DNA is TGTGCCAGCAGCCCAACTAGTGACGAGCAGTACTTC.